The 15 T cell receptor beta chains below all came from one sample that was sequenced in a study of CD8 T cells in ankylosing spondylitis. MiXCR, run by TCRdb on the 5' RACE reads, gives a single entry per CDR3 protein. The data show fewer than 250,000 distinct CDR3 sequences, with about a quarter seen just once and approximately 6.6% held by the top ten. The sample taken for sequencing was blood, either unsorted or a sorted T cell fraction (not recorded which). The source is a male donor with ankylosing spondylitis or in good health (not recorded which).

In its sample, this clonotype was seen many times. The chain combines TRBV16 with TRBJ2-3; D ambiguous. Trimming took 0 bases from V and 8 from J, leaving 15 bases between them. Germline CDR1 KGHSY, CDR2 FQNENV. The CDR3 contains 15 residues. The CDR3 nucleotides are TGTGCCAGCAGCCAATCGGCCGGCAGCCCAACTACGCAGTATTTT. It encodes CASSQSAGSPTTQYF.

This clonotype was counted ten times or more. This sequence joins TRBV7-3 and TRBJ2-2; 10 nucleotides match TRBD1. Germline assignment: CDR1 SGHTA and CDR2 FQGTGA. The V segment lost 5 bases and the J segment 4 bases; nucleotides outside the gene matches: 7. The CDR3 length is 16 residues. The CDR3 bases are TGTGCCAGCAGCCCGGGACAGGGGTTGATCACCGGGGAGCTGTTTTTT. This encodes CASSPGQGLITGELFF.

The chain combines TRBV21-1 with TRBJ2-7; TRBD1 reflects the table's D call only, with no check against the DNA. TRBV21-1 is a listed pseudogene. This CDR3 has 14 amino acids. This CDR3 is CASSKPQGLGEQYF. CDR3 nucleotides: TGTGCCAGCAGCAAACCGCAGGGGCTCGGGGAGCAGTACTTC.

This clonotype was seen repeatedly, ten times or more. J is TRBJ2-7 and V is TRBV3-1; D is unclear. V was trimmed by 4 bases and J by 7 bases, leaving 14 bases between them. The CDR3 is made up of 13 amino acids. The germline V gene has CDR1 LGHDT and CDR2 YNNKEL (reference sequence). The CDR3 loop is CASSRLVALEQYF. The CDR3 DNA is TGTGCCAGCAGCCGACTCGTAGCCCTGGAGCAGTACTTC.

This clonotype was found many times. The chain couples TRBV4-2 to TRBJ2-5, with D unresolved. The CDR3 length is 15 residues. Germline-derived CDR1 and CDR2 are LGHNA and YNFKEQ. Trimming shortened V by 1 base and J by 4 bases, and 13 bases separated the two germline ends. The DNA of the CDR3 is TGTGCCAGCAGCCAAGGGGCTAGTAGTAGAGAGACCCAGTACTTC. This gives the protein CASSQGASSRETQYF.

In this sample, this clonotype turned up many times. The chain carries TRBV5-4 and TRBJ2-7; 10 bases match TRBD1. From germline, CDR1 is SGHNT and CDR2 YYREEE (reference sequence). V gave up 0 bases and J gave up 6 bases; unmatched junction bases: 12. CDR3 length: 17 amino acids. CDR3: CASSLAMGDRGSGEQYF. The CDR3 DNA sequence: TGTGCCAGCAGCTTGGCAATGGGGGACAGGGGATCGGGCGAGCAGTACTTC. Complete variable domain (other parts from reference TRBV5-4 and TRBJ2-7): ETGVTQSPTHLIKTRGQQVTLRCSSQSGHNTVSWYQQALGQGPQFIFQYYREEENGRGNFPPRFSGLQFPNYSSELNVNALELDDSALYLCASSLAMGDRGSGEQYFGPGTRLTVT.

A single count supports this clonotype. CDR3 region: CSADSGSYETQYF. The CDR3, as DNA: TGCAGTGCCGACAGCGGGAGTTATGAGACCCAGTACTTC. The chain combines TRBV20-1 with TRBJ2-5, with TRBD2 matching 8 bases. This CDR3 comprises 13 residues. The V gene end was trimmed by 6 bases and the J gene end by 5 bases; junction bases not matched to a gene: 8. Germline CDR1 DFQATT, CDR2 SNEGSKA (reference sequence).

At least ten counts were recorded for this clonotype. This sequence joins TRBV4-1 and TRBJ1-1; D is perhaps TRBD1 (5 bases). V lost 1 base, J lost 10 bases, and 13 bases lay in between. Germline loops: CDR1 MGHRA, CDR2 YSYEKL. The CDR3 contains 13 residues. The CDR3 DNA reads TGCGCCAGCAGCCAAGCAACAGCCGGGGGAGCTTTCTTT. Its protein product is CASSQATAGGAFF.

This clonotype was observed many times. The J gene is TRBJ1-1, the V gene TRBV10-3; 7 nucleotides match TRBD1. Germline V lookup: CDR1 ENHRY, CDR2 SYGVKD. V lost 0 bases to trimming and J lost 4 bases; unmatched junction nucleotides: 2. This CDR3 spans 14 amino acids. This CDR3 reads CAISESSGGTEAFF. CDR3 bases: TGTGCCATCAGTGAGTCATCAGGGGGCACTGAAGCTTTCTTT.

There are many counts of this clonotype. This rearrangement joins TRBV20-1 to TRBJ2-5, with 11 bases fitting TRBD2. From germline, CDR1 is DFQATT and CDR2 SNEGSKA (reference sequence). CDR3 length equals 14 residues. Trimming at V came to 3 bases and at J to 5 bases, leaving 5 bases not matched to a gene. CDR3 coding DNA: TGCAGTGCTAGGCCACGGACTAGCGGGGAGACCCAGTACTTC. Residues: CSARPRTSGETQYF.

This clonotype has only a few counts. The rearrangement joins TRBV20-1 to TRBJ2-7; 10 bases fit TRBD2. Germline values: CDR1 DFQATT, CDR2 SNEGSKA (reference sequence). The CDR3 loop spans 13 amino acids. CDR3 residues: CSPPLAGGHGQYF. The CDR3 nucleotides are TGCAGCCCCCCTTTAGCGGGAGGCCATGGGCAGTACTTC.

The CDR3 sequence: CASSQDQVGWSTGELFF. In nucleotides, the CDR3 is TGTGCCAGCAGCCAAGATCAGGTCGGCTGGAGCACCGGGGAGCTGTTTTTT. The gene calls are TRBV14 and TRBJ2-2, with D uncertain. This CDR3 contains 17 residues. Trimming took 0 bases from V and 4 from J, leaving 15 bases between them. Per the germline V gene, CDR1 is SGHDN and CDR2 is FVKESK. Full variable domain (rest looked up from reference TRBV14 and TRBJ2-2): EAGVTQFPSHSVIEKGQTVTLRCDPISGHDNLYWYRRVMGKEIKFLLHFVKESKQDESGMPNNRFLAERTGGTYSTLKVQPAELEDSGVYFCASSQDQVGWSTGELFFGEGSRLTVL.

The rearrangement uses TRBV5-1 and TRBJ2-1; maybe TRBD1 (6 bases). This CDR3 region has 15 residues. Germline V CDR1 and CDR2: SGHRS, YFSETQ. Trimming cost V 3 bases and J 9 bases, with 19 bases left between them. The DNA of the CDR3 is TGCGCCAGCAGCTGGGGGCGACAATCTCAAAGTGAGCAGTTCTTC. Its translation: CASSWGRQSQSEQFF. Based on the CDR3 plus reference TRBV5-1 and TRBJ2-1, the full variable domain is KAGVTQTPRYLIKTRGQQVTLSCSPISGHRSVSWYQQTPGQGLQFLFEYFSETQRNKGNFPGRFSGRQFSNSRSEMNVSTLELGDSALYLCASSWGRQSQSEQFFGPGTRLTVL.

The V and J genes are TRBV12-3 or TRBV12-4 and TRBJ1-5, with D hard to call. The CDR3 length is 12 residues. With 5 bases removed from V and 6 bases from J, the gap between germline ends came to 8 bases. CDR3 in amino acids: CASSRHVQPQHF. CDR3 in DNA: TGTGCCAGCAGTCGACACGTTCAGCCCCAGCATTTT.

The chain carries TRBV29-1 and TRBJ2-7; no firm D call. V dropped 3 bases and J dropped 5 bases, with 11 bases sitting between them. The CDR3 has 12 residues. CDR1 SQVTM and CDR2 ANQGSEA come from the germline V gene. CDR3 nucleotides: TGCAGCGTTGACAACGCCGGGCACGAGCAGTACTTC. Translating it yields CSVDNAGHEQYF.